One and the same sample provided the 13 T cell receptor beta chains below, sequenced in a study of blood T cell repertoires in COVID-19. Measured with immunoSEQ multiplex PCR; TCRdb has only the in-frame clones, and not every one. The sample holds about 150,000 clones, around 78% seen once. Sequencing input: peripheral blood. The source of these receptors is a man older than 75 with acute or convalescent COVID-19.

V usage is TRBV24-1 and J usage is TRBJ2-3; 9 bases are shared with TRBD1. Per the germline V gene, CDR1 is KGHDR and CDR2 is SFDVKD. The CDR3 totals 18 residues. After removal of 1 base from V and 5 bases from J, the junction contained 12 bases not matched to a gene. Here the CDR3 reads CATSDLGAKDRGIDTQYF. In DNA, the CDR3 is TGTGCCACCAGTGATTTAGGGGCAAAGGACAGGGGCATAGATACGCAGTATTTT.

The V gene is TRBV6-2 or TRBV6-3, the J gene TRBJ1-2, with 7 bases aligning to TRBD1. The germline gives CDR1 MNHEY, CDR2 SVGEGT. CDR3 length equals 13 residues. V lost 4 bases to trimming and J lost 4 bases; unmatched junction nucleotides: 3. CDR3 protein: CASSSQGGYGYTF. The CDR3 bases are TGTGCCAGCAGTTCCCAGGGGGGCTATGGCTACACCTTC.

The chain employs TRBV15 and TRBJ2-4, with 10 bases lining up with TRBD1. This CDR3 has 16 residues. Trimming removed 1 base from V and 1 base from J; junction bases left unmatched: 1. The germline V gene encodes CDR1 LNHNV and CDR2 YYDKDF (reference sequence). The CDR3 protein is CATSRGGQGAKNIQYF. The CDR3 region has the DNA TGTGCCACCAGCAGAGGGGGACAGGGGGCCAAAAACATTCAGTACTTC.

The chain couples TRBV7-9 to TRBJ1-2, with D possibly TRBD1 on 6 matching bases. With 0 bases removed from V and 1 base from J, the gap between germline ends came to 12 bases. The CDR3 length is 16 residues. Germline loops: CDR1 SEHNR, CDR2 FQNEAQ (reference sequence). The CDR3 reads CASSLAGGQLNYGYTF. CDR3 bases: TGTGCCAGCAGCTTAGCGGGCGGACAGCTTAACTATGGCTACACCTTC.

This clone has more than one count but fewer than ten. The chain carries TRBV9 and TRBJ1-2; 7 bases map to TRBD1. Germline lookup yields CDR1 SGDLS and CDR2 YYNGEE. Trimming cost V 4 bases and J 5 bases; bases outside gene matches: 8. The CDR3 length is 14 residues. The CDR3 is CASSTAGTEYGYTF. CDR3 bases: TGTGCCAGCAGCACAGCCGGGACAGAGTATGGCTACACCTTC. Variable domain in full (rest from reference TRBV9 and TRBJ1-2): DSGVTQTPKHLITATGQRVTLRCSPRSGDLSVYWYQQSLDQGLQFLIQYYNGEERAKGNILERFSAQQFPDLHSELNLSSLELGDSALYFCASSTAGTEYGYTFGSGTRLTVV.

The J gene is TRBJ2-7, the V gene TRBV5-1; 10 bases map to TRBD1. Germline V gene lookup returns CDR1 SGHRS and CDR2 YFSETQ. Germline trimming cut 3 bases from V and 5 bases from J; bases unmatched to any gene: 2. This CDR3 contains 13 residues. In DNA form, the CDR3 reads TGCGCCAGCAGCTCGGGACAGGGGAACGAGCAGTACGTC. The encoded protein is CASSSGQGNEQYV.

The chain couples TRBV7-2 to TRBJ2-5; D is ambiguous. The CDR3 covers 14 residues. Germline V gives CDR1 SGHTA, CDR2 FQGNSA. V was pared by 5 bases and J by 9 bases, with 19 bases between. The CDR3 DNA reads as TGTGCCAGCAGCACACCCGTCGTCGGCGAGGCCCAGTACTTC. Protein: CASSTPVVGEAQYF.

This sequence joins TRBV24-1 and TRBJ1-1; tentatively, D is TRBD1 (5 bases). This CDR3 is built from 15 residues. Germline CDR1 reads KGHDR; CDR2 reads SFDVKD. V was pared by 3 bases and J by 1 base, with 11 bases between. In nucleotides, the CDR3 is TGTGCCACCAGTGATCCGGCAACAGGGAACACTGAAGCTTTCTTT. This translates into CATSDPATGNTEAFF.

This clone occurred a few times. V gene TRBV27 combines with J gene TRBJ1-1, with D perhaps matching TRBD1 (5 bases). The germline V gene has CDR1 MNHEY and CDR2 SMNVEV (reference sequence). The CDR3 is 16 residues long. V lost 7 bases and J 0 bases, leaving 18 bases between the germline ends. This chain's CDR3 is CASTYGGAGLNTEAFF. CDR3 coding DNA: TGTGCCAGCACTTATGGCGGGGCGGGGTTGAACACTGAAGCTTTCTTT.

On this clone itself: A read error may produce the germline difference seen at one junction end. The chain uses TRBV7-7 and TRBJ2-2, with D perhaps matching TRBD2 (6 bases). The CDR3 has 14 residues. Germline CDR1 SSHAT, CDR2 FNYEAQ (reference sequence). CDR3 protein: CASSLVEGTGELFF. CDR3 in DNA: TGTGCTAGCAGCTTAGTGGAGGGGACCGGGGAGCTGTTTTTT.

V and J are TRBV6-6 and TRBJ2-3; the D gene is possibly TRBD2 (7 bases). V lost 8 bases and J lost 2, with 20 bases in between. CDR3 length equals 16 residues. Germline loops: CDR1 MNHNY, CDR2 SVGAGI (reference sequence). The CDR3 region is CASLDWGGASTDTQYF. The CDR3 coding sequence is TGTGCCAGCTTAGATTGGGGGGGGGCGTCCACAGATACGCAGTATTTT.

V gene TRBV14 combines with J gene TRBJ2-1, with TRBD2 matching over 11 bases. J was trimmed by 14 bases and V by 5 bases; bases with no gene match: 8. Germline CDR1 reads SGHDN; CDR2 reads FVKESK. The CDR3 sequence is 13 residues long. The CDR3, as DNA: TGTGCCAGCAGCGAAGCGACTAGCGGGGCGGAGTTCTTC. Its translation is CASSEATSGAEFF.

The chain has TRBV28 and TRBJ1-6; 8 nucleotides align to TRBD1. The CDR3 covers 21 residues. V was clipped by 7 bases and J by 0 bases; unmatched bases: 20. From germline, CDR1 is MDHEN and CDR2 SYDVKM. CDR3 sequence (DNA): TGTGCCAGCAATATTGGGGTGGCGACAGGGGCCCCGAGCTCCTATAATTCACCCCTCCACTTT. Translating gives CASNIGVATGAPSSYNSPLHF.